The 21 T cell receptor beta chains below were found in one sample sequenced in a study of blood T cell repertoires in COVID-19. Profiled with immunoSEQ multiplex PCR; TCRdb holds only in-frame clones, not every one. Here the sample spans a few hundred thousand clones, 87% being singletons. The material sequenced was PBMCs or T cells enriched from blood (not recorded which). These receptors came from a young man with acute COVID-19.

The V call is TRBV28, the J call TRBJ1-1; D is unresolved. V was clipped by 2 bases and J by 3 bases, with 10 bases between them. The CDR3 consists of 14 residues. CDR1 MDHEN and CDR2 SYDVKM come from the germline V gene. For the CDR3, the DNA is TGTGCCAGCAGTTTAGGAGCCGGGGACACTGAAGCTTTCTTT. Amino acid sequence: CASSLGAGDTEAFF.

The CDR3 DNA follows: TGTGCCAGCAGCCAAACCACCGGGACTAGGTTGGGACAAGAGACCCAGTACTTC. It translates to CASSQTTGTRLGQETQYF. This chain links TRBV13 with TRBJ2-5; 8 nucleotides agree with TRBD2. This CDR3 has 18 residues. V shed 5 bases and J 2 bases; nucleotides not matched to a gene: 16. In germline, CDR1 is PRHDT, CDR2 FYEKMQ (reference sequence).

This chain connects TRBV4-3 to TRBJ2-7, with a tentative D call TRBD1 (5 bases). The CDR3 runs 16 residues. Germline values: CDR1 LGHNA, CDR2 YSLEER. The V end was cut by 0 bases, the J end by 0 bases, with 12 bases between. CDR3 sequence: CASSQEFQGNSYEQYF. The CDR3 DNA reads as TGCGCCAGCAGCCAAGAGTTCCAGGGAAACTCCTACGAGCAGTACTTC.

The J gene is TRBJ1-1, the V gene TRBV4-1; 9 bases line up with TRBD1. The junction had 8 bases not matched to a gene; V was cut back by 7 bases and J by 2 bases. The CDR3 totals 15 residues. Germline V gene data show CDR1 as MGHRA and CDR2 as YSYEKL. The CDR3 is CASNPGQGPNTEAFF. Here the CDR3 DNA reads TGCGCCAGCAACCCGGGACAGGGACCTAACACTGAAGCTTTCTTT.

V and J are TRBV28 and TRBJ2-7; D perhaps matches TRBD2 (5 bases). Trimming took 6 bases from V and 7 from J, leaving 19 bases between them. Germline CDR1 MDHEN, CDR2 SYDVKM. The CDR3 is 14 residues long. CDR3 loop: CASRPIANPGEQYF. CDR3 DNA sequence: TGTGCCAGCAGGCCTATAGCTAACCCGGGGGAGCAGTACTTC.

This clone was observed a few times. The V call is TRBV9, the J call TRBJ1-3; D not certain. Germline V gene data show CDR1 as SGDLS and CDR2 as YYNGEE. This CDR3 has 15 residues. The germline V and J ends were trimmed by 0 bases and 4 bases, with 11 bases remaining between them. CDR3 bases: TGTGCCAGCAGCGTAGTCGAGGGTCCCGGAAACACCATATATTTT. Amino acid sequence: CASSVVEGPGNTIYF.

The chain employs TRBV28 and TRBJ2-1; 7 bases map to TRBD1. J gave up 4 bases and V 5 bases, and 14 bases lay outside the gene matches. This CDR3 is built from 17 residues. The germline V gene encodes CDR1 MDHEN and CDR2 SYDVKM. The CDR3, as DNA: TGTGCCAGCAGTCCCCCCAGAGGGTGGGACAGATACAATGAGCAGTTCTTC. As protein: CASSPPRGWDRYNEQFF.

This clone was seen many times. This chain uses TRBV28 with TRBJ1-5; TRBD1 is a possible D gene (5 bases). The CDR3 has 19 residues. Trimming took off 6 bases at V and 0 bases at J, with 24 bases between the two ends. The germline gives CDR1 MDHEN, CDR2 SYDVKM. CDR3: CASSFHRGLGVYSNQPQHF. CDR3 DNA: TGTGCCAGCAGCTTTCATCGGGGGTTGGGGGTTTATAGCAATCAGCCCCAGCATTTT. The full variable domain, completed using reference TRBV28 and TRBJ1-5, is DVKVTQSSRYLVKRTGEKVFLECVQDMDHENMFWYRQDPGLGLRLIYFSYDVKMKEKGDIPEGYSVSREKKERFSLILESASTNQTSMYLCASSFHRGLGVYSNQPQHFGDGTRLSIL.

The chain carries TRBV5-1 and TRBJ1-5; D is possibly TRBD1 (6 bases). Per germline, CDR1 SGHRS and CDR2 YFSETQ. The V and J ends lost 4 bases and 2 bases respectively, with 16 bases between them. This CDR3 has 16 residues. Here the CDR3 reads CASSGHRVVGNQPQHF. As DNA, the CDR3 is TGCGCCAGCAGCGGCCACAGGGTAGTGGGCAATCAGCCCCAGCATTTT.

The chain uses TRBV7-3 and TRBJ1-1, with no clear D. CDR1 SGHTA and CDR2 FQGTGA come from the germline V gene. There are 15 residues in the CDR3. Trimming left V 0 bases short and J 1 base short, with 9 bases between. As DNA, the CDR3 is TGTGCCAGCAGCTTAACGAGGGTGGGGAACACTGAAGCTTTCTTT. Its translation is CASSLTRVGNTEAFF.

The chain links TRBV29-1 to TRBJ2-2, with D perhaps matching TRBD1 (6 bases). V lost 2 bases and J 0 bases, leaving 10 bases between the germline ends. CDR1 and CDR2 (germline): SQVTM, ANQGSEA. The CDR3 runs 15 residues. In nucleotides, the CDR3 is TGCAGCGTTGAATCAGGGGCGTCGAACACCGGGGAGCTGTTTTTT. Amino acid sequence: CSVESGASNTGELFF.

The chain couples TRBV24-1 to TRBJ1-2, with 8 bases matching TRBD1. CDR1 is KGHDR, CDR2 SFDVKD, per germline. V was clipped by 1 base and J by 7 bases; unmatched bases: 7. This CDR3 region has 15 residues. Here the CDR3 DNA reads TGTGCCACCAGTGATTTTTCACAGGGGGAAGGTGGCTACACCTTC. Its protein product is CATSDFSQGEGGYTF.

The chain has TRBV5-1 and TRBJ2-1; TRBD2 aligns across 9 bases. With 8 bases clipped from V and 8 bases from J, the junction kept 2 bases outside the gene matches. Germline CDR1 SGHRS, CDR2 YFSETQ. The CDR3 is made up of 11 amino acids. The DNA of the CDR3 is TGCGCCAGTAGCGGGAGTGATGAGCAGTTCTTC. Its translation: CASSGSDEQFF.

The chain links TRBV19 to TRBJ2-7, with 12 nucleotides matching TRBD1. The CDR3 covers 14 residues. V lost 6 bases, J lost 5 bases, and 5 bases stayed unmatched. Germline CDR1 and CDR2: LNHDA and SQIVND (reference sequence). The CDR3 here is CASSGTGGLDEQYF. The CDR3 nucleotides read TGTGCCAGTAGCGGGACAGGGGGCCTGGACGAGCAGTACTTC.

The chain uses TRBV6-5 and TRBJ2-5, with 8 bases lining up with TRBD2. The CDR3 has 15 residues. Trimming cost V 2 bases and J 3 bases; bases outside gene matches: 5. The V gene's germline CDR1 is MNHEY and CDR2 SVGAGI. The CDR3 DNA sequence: TGTGCCAGCAGTTACGGACTAGCAAGGGAAGAGACCCAGTACTTC. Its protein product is CASSYGLAREETQYF.

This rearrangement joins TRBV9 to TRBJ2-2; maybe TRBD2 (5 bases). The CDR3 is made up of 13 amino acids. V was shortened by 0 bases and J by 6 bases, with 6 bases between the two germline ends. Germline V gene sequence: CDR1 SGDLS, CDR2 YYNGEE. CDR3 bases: TGTGCCAGCAGCGTAGGGACTCCCGGGGAGCTGTTTTTT. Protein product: CASSVGTPGELFF.

The CDR3 nucleotides read TGTGCCAGCAGCCGGGGGGCTGGAAACACCATATATTTT. Encoded protein: CASSRGAGNTIYF. V and J are TRBV7-9 and TRBJ1-3, with D maybe TRBD1 (5 bases). The CDR3 extends over 13 amino acids. Per germline, CDR1 SEHNR and CDR2 FQNEAQ (reference sequence). The V end lost 5 bases, the J end lost 2 bases, and 7 bases lay between the germline ends.

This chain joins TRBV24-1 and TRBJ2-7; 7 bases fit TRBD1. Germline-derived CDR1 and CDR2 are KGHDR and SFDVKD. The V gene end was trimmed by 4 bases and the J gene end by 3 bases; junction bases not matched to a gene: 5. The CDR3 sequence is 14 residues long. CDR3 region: CATSESGTDYEQYF. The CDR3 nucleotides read TGTGCCACCAGTGAATCCGGGACAGACTACGAGCAGTACTTC.

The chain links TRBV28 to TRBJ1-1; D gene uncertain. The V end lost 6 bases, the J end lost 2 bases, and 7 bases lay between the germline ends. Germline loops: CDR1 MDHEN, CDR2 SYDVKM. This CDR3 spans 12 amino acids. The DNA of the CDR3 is TGTGCCAGCAGCTACTTCAACACTGAAGCTTTCTTT. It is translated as CASSYFNTEAFF.

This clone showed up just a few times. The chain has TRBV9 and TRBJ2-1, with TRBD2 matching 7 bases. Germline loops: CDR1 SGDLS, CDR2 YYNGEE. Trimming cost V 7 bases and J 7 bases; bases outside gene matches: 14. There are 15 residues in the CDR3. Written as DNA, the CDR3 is TGTGCCAGCGGGAGTGGGGTCTCAGCGGGGAATGAGCAGTTCTTC. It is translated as CASGSGVSAGNEQFF.

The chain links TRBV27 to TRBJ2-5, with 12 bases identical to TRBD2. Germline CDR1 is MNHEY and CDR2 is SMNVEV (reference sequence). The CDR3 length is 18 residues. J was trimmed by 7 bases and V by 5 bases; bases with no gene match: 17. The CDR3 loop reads CASSPETSGGPSVGTQYF. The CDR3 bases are TGTGCCAGCAGTCCCGAGACTAGCGGGGGACCCTCGGTTGGGACCCAGTACTTC.